These T cell receptor beta chains were read from a single sample in a study of blood T cell repertoires in COVID-19. TCRdb's table, derived via immunoSEQ multiplex PCR, lists solely in-frame clones and lacks some. Here the sample spans over 400,000 clones, approximately 86% being singletons. What was sequenced was PBMCs or T cells enriched from blood (not recorded which). These receptors were collected from a woman between 55 and 75 years old who had recovered from COVID-19. CDR3s include the opening cysteine and the closing phenylalanine or tryptophan. A D gene is named only where the DNA matches it firmly. Only some rows state a clone size, as once, few, many or a class for expanded clones.

CDR3,DNA,D,V,size,J
CASSPGTANQETQYF,TGTGCCAGCAGCCCCGGGACAGCTAATCAAGAGACCCAGTACTTC,TRBD1,TRBV9,.,TRBJ2-5
CAWSTKGQGARGYTF,TGTGCCTGGAGTACGAAAGGACAGGGGGCGCGAGGCTACACCTTC,TRBD1,TRBV30,.,TRBJ1-2
CASSLGGTTNEKLFF,TGTGCCAGCAGCTTGGGAGGGACAACTAATGAAAAACTGTTTTTT,.,TRBV7-8,.,TRBJ1-4
CASSSRTHKSGSGANVLTF,TGTGCCAGCAGCTCTCGTACACATAAGTCGGGCTCTGGGGCCAACGTCCTGACTTTC,.,TRBV3-1/TRBV3-2,.,TRBJ2-6
CASIWDKYESPLHF,TGTGCCAGCATTTGGGACAAATACGAATCGCCCCTCCACTTT,.,TRBV2,.,TRBJ1-6
CASSPGTNQETQYF,TGTGCCAGTAGTCCCGGGACTAACCAAGAGACCCAGTACTTC,TRBD2,TRBV19,.,TRBJ2-5
CASSPQGYTGELFF,TGTGCCAGCTCACCTCAGGGTTACACCGGGGAGCTGTTTTTT,.,TRBV18,.,TRBJ2-2
CASSHRGTSGGASTDTQYF,TGTGCCAGCAGCCATCGAGGGACTAGCGGGGGGGCAAGTACAGATACGCAGTATTTT,TRBD2,TRBV3-1/TRBV3-2,once,TRBJ2-3
CAWSYTVQVEKLFF,TGTGCCTGGAGTTATACCGTACAGGTTGAAAAACTGTTTTTT,.,TRBV30,.,TRBJ1-4
CASSSQGGEEKLFF,TGTGCCAGCAGTTCCCAAGGGGGCGAGGAAAAACTGTTTTTT,TRBD1,TRBV28,.,TRBJ1-4
CASSEEGAAALTEAFF,TGTGCCAGCAGCGAAGAGGGTGCGGCTGCCCTGACTGAAGCTTTCTTT,.,TRBV4-2,.,TRBJ1-1
CASSISNRVNEQFF,TGTGCCAGTAGTATCTCTAACAGAGTCAATGAGCAGTTCTTC,.,TRBV19,.,TRBJ2-1
CATSRDGTSGSQETQYF,TGTGCCACCAGCAGAGATGGCACTAGCGGGAGTCAAGAGACCCAGTACTTC,TRBD2,TRBV15,.,TRBJ2-5
CASSPQGGQPQHF,TGCGCCAGCAGCCCCCAGGGAGGCCAGCCCCAGCATTTT,.,TRBV4-1,once,TRBJ1-5
CASSWAGNTEAFF,TGCGCCAGCAGTTGGGCAGGAAACACTGAAGCTTTCTTT,.,TRBV10-2,few,TRBJ1-1
CASSLAGTENQPQHF,TGTGCCAGCAGCTTGGCCGGGACAGAAAATCAGCCCCAGCATTTT,TRBD1,TRBV5-6,.,TRBJ1-5
CASSQQGNGYTF,TGTGCCAGCAGCCAACAGGGGAATGGCTACACCTTC,.,TRBV3-1/TRBV3-2,.,TRBJ1-2
CASSMGGPLRNYGYTF,TGTGCCAGTAGTATGGGGGGACCCTTACGTAACTATGGCTACACCTTC,.,TRBV19,.,TRBJ1-2
CASSLQGGQNTIYF,TGTGCCAGCAGCCTCCAGGGGGGCCAAAACACCATATATTTT,TRBD1,TRBV7-2,.,TRBJ1-3
CASSYAGTGGGEAFF,TGCGCCAGCAGCTACGCCGGGACAGGGGGAGGTGAAGCTTTCTTT,TRBD1,TRBV5-1,.,TRBJ1-1
CASRGIYNSPLHF,TGTGCCAGCCGAGGGATATATAATTCACCCCTCCACTTT,.,TRBV2,many,TRBJ1-6
CASRGTGGSQPQHF,TGTGCCAGCAGGGGGACAGGGGGAAGTCAGCCCCAGCATTTT,TRBD1,TRBV6-5,.,TRBJ1-5
CASSQQGTADGYTF,TGTGCCAGCAGCCAGCAAGGGACAGCCGATGGCTACACCTTC,TRBD1,TRBV16,.,TRBJ1-2
CATSDLMGQSTDTQYF,TGTGCCACCAGTGATTTAATGGGACAGTCCACAGATACGCAGTATTTT,TRBD1,TRBV24-1,.,TRBJ2-3
CAWSWGQVGRDTQYF,TGTGCCTGGAGCTGGGGACAGGTCGGACGGGATACGCAGTATTTT,TRBD1,TRBV30,.,TRBJ2-3
CASSQVGVQADTQYF,TGCGCCAGCAGCCAAGTGGGTGTTCAGGCAGATACGCAGTATTTT,.,TRBV4-1,once,TRBJ2-3
CASRARGGMDTQYF,TGTGCCAGCAGGGCGCGGGGGGGCATGGATACGCAGTATTTT,TRBD2,TRBV2,.,TRBJ2-3
CASNPNPSGSTDTQYF,TGTGCCAGCAACCCGAACCCTAGCGGGAGTACAGATACGCAGTATTTT,TRBD2,TRBV2,once,TRBJ2-3
CASIPPGLAGHNEQFF,TGTGCCAGCATTCCACCGGGACTAGCGGGACACAATGAGCAGTTCTTC,TRBD2,TRBV2,.,TRBJ2-1
CASSPPRQAGEGYTF,TGTGCCAGCTCACCACCGAGACAGGCCGGGGAGGGCTACACCTTC,.,TRBV18,.,TRBJ1-2
CASSGRTNSPLHF,TGCGCCAGCAGTGGGAGGACCAATTCACCCCTCCACTTT,.,TRBV10-2,.,TRBJ1-6
CASRREAGATWTNTGELFF,TGTGCCAGTAGACGGGAGGCGGGGGCTACCTGGACGAACACCGGGGAGCTGTTTTTT,.,TRBV19,.,TRBJ2-2
CATSALPGQGFNNEQFF,TGTGCCACCAGTGCCCTCCCGGGACAGGGATTCAACAATGAGCAGTTCTTC,TRBD1,TRBV24-1,few,TRBJ2-1
CASSSELTYQGEQFF,TGTGCCAGCAGCTCGGAATTAACCTACCAGGGTGAGCAGTTCTTC,.,TRBV7-8,.,TRBJ2-1
CASSYSTIAGNTEAFF,TGTGCCAGCAGTTACTCGACCATAGCTGGGAACACTGAAGCTTTCTTT,.,TRBV6-2/TRBV6-3,.,TRBJ1-1
CASSLLTGTTDTQYF,TGTGCCAGCAGCTTATTGACAGGAACCACAGATACGCAGTATTTT,.,TRBV7-9,.,TRBJ2-3
CASSLRTSGALYNEQFF,TGTGCCAGCAGTTTAAGAACTAGCGGGGCGCTCTACAATGAGCAGTTCTTC,TRBD2,TRBV27,.,TRBJ2-1
CATSDPRQAGNTIYF,TGTGCCACCAGTGACCCCCGGCAGGCTGGAAACACCATATATTTT,.,TRBV24-1,.,TRBJ1-3
CAIRGDRGDTDTQYF,TGTGCCATCAGAGGGGACAGGGGGGACACAGATACGCAGTATTTT,TRBD1,TRBV10-3,.,TRBJ2-3
CASSLLTGVENSPLHF,TGCGCCAGCAGCTTATTGACAGGGGTTGAGAATTCACCCCTCCACTTT,TRBD1,TRBV5-1,.,TRBJ1-6
CASQDSLTNEQFF,TGTGCCAGCCAGGACAGCTTGACTAATGAGCAGTTCTTC,.,TRBV6-5,.,TRBJ2-1
CASSAPDRQAPLHF,TGTGCCAGTAGTGCCCCGGACAGACAGGCACCCCTCCACTTT,.,TRBV19,.,TRBJ1-6
CASSISEGYEQFF,TGTGCTAGTAGCATTAGCGAGGGCTATGAGCAGTTCTTC,.,TRBV12-5,.,TRBJ2-1
CASSLVGGDQETQYF,TGTGCCAGCAGCTTAGTAGGAGGGGACCAAGAGACCCAGTACTTC,.,TRBV11-3,.,TRBJ2-5
CASSRLGTTGNTIYF,TGTGCCAGCAGCCGTCTGGGTACTACTGGAAACACCATATATTTT,.,TRBV14,.,TRBJ1-3
CASSEYDRVDYGYTF,TGTGCCAGCAGTGAATACGACAGGGTGGACTATGGCTACACCTTC,TRBD1,TRBV6-4,once,TRBJ1-2
CASSTRGGKNIQYF,TGTGCCAGCAGCACCCGAGGTGGTAAAAACATTCAGTACTTC,.,TRBV3-1/TRBV3-2,.,TRBJ2-4
CASSQDRGGTEAFF,TGCGCCAGCAGCCAAGATAGAGGAGGCACTGAAGCTTTCTTT,.,TRBV4-1,.,TRBJ1-1
CATSTGTGNTEAFF,TGTGCCACCAGCACCGGGACAGGGAACACTGAAGCTTTCTTT,TRBD1,TRBV15,.,TRBJ1-1
CASSSRGTEAFF,TGTGCCAGCAGTTCAAGAGGGACTGAAGCTTTCTTT,.,TRBV6-6,once,TRBJ1-1
CASSYTGWNSPLHF,TGTGCCAGCAGTTACACGGGGTGGAATTCACCCCTCCACTTT,.,TRBV6-5,.,TRBJ1-6
CASRRQGAGGNTEAFF,TGTGCCAGCAGAAGACAGGGGGCAGGGGGGAACACTGAAGCTTTCTTT,TRBD1,TRBV6-6,.,TRBJ1-1